This record covers a single T cell receptor beta chain. What it binds is unknown. The data were obtained in a study of radiotherapy plus CTLA-4 blockade in lung cancer. Points from the study as a whole: TCR clones originating in tumors grew in number in blood after radiotherapy plus ipilimumab. The best prediction of response reportedly came from early blood T cell clone dynamics, with interferon-beta.

CTLA-4 blockade using ipilimumab, together with focal radiation, was received by patients with chemo-refractory metastatic non-small-cell lung cancer. Sequencing used immunoSEQ multiplex PCR; TCRdb keeps in-frame clones, though not all of them. Of some 94,000 clones listed, roughly four fifths are singletons. CDR3 size: 17 residues. The V gene end was trimmed by 2 bases and the J gene end by 6 bases; junction bases not matched to a gene: 10. Germline V CDR1 and CDR2: MNHNS, SASEGT. This material consisted of peripheral blood, taken from a patient treated with radiotherapy plus ipilimumab. The J gene is TRBJ1-5, the V gene TRBV6-1; 10 bases agree with TRBD1. The sequence was collected from a human donor with non-small cell lung cancer that progressed on radiotherapy plus ipilimumab. CDR3 DNA: TGTGCCAGCAGTGAAAGGAGACAGGGGGCGACGGGTCAGCCCCAGCATTTT. Translating it yields CASSERRQGATGQPQHF.